The subject of this entry is one T cell receptor beta chain. Treatment specified: roughly 18 received Ad26.COV2.S at low or high dose, single or two shots; several received placebo; per-sample allocation not given. Samples analyzed were those drawn on day 63 after the first vaccine or placebo injection. In germline, CDR1 is WNHNN, CDR2 SYGVQD (reference sequence). The V gene lost 0 bases and the J gene lost 5 bases, with 7 bases spanning the gap. This CDR3 has 14 amino acids. Sequenced by immunoSEQ multiplex PCR; TCRdb stores in-frame clones only, minus some. Altogether about 350,000 clones are present, 70% to 90% being singletons, with the ten largest covering 9.5% to 12%. The data were obtained in a study of Ad26.COV2.S vaccination and SARS-CoV-2 variants.

The specimen comprised peripheral blood, sampled in a trial of Ad26.COV2.S vaccine versus placebo. The chain links TRBV10-1 to TRBJ2-2; no reliable D call. The origin of this receptor is a person between 18 and 60 years old who received the Ad26.COV2.S COVID-19 vaccine or a placebo. The CDR3 loop reads CASSESWMTGELFF. Here the CDR3 DNA reads TGCGCCAGCAGTGAGTCCTGGATGACCGGGGAGCTGTTTTTT.